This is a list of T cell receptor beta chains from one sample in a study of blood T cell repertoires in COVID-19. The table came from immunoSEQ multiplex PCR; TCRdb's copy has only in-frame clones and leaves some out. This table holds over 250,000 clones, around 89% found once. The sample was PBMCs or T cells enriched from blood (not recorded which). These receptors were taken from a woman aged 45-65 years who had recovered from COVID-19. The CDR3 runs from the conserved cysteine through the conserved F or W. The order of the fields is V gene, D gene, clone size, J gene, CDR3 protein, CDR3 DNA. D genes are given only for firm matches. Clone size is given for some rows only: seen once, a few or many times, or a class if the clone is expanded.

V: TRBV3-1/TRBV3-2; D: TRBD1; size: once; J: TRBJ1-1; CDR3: CASSGTGYTEAFF; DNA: TGTGCCAGCAGCGGGACAGGCTACACTGAAGCTTTCTTT
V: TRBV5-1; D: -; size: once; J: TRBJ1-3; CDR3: CASSLETSGNTIYF; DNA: TGCGCCAGCAGCTTGGAGACATCTGGAAACACCATATATTTT
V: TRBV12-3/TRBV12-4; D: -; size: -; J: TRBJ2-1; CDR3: CASTNTVNEQFF; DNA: TGTGCCAGCACCAACACCGTCAATGAGCAGTTCTTC
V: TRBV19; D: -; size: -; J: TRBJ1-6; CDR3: CASTPSGGQVGSPLHF; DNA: TGTGCCAGTACCCCGAGCGGGGGGCAAGTAGGTTCACCCCTCCACTTT
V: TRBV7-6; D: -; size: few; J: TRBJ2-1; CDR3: CASSWDSRPYNEQFF; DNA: TGTGCCAGCAGCTGGGACTCTCGCCCTTACAATGAGCAGTTCTTC
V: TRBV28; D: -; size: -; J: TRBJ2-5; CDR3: CASTAQGSRETQYF; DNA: TGTGCCAGCACCGCTCAGGGATCTAGGGAGACCCAGTACTTC
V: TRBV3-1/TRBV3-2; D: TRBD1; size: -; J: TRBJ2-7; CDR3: CASSRIRDRGAYEQYF; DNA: TGTGCCAGCAGCCGAATCCGGGACAGGGGTGCTTACGAGCAGTACTTC
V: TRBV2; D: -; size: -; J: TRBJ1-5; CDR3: CASSDGGGAWPQHF; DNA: TGTGCCAGCAGTGATGGGGGCGGAGCCTGGCCCCAGCATTTT
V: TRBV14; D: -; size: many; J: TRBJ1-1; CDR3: CASSLPGVNTEAFF; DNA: TGTGCCAGCAGCCTCCCGGGAGTGAACACTGAAGCTTTCTTT
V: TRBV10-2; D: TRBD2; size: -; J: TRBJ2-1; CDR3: CASSLAGVSNEQFF; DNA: TGCGCCAGCAGCCTAGCGGGAGTGAGTAATGAGCAGTTCTTC
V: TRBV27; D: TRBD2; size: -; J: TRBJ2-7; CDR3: CASSRAGGGPYEQYF; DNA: TGTGCCAGCAGCCGAGCCGGGGGGGGCCCCTACGAGCAGTACTTC
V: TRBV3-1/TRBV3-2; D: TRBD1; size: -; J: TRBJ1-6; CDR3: CASRRQGGNSPLHF; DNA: TGTGCCAGCAGGCGACAGGGCGGGAATTCACCCCTCCACTTT
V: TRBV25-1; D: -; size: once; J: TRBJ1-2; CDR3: CASSEYVGGYGYTF; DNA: TGTGCCAGCAGTGAATATGTCGGAGGCTATGGCTACACCTTC
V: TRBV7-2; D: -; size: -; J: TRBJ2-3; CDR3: CASRPGPYTDTQYF; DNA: TGTGCCAGCAGACCAGGGCCATACACAGATACGCAGTATTTT
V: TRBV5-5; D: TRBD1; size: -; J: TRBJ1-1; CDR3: CASSLSSTGEKGAEAFF; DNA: TGTGCCAGCAGCTTGTCGTCTACAGGGGAGAAGGGCGCTGAAGCTTTCTTT
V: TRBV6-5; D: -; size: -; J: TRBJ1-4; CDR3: CASSYGLPEEKLFF; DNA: TGTGCCAGCAGTTATGGACTCCCAGAGGAAAAACTGTTTTTT
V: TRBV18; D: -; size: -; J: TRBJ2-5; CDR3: CASSPYRYRAETQYF; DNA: TGTGCCAGCTCACCATATAGGTACAGGGCGGAGACCCAGTACTTC
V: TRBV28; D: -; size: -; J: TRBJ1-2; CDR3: CASSSKGGGYTF; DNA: TGTGCCAGCAGTAGTAAAGGGGGTGGCTACACCTTC
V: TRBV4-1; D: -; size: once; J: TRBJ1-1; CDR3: CASSPPGAALNTEAFF; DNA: TGCGCCAGCAGCCCCCCCGGTGCGGCTTTGAACACTGAAGCTTTCTTT
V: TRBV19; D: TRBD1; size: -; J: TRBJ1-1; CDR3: CASRGSDRGYTEAFF; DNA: TGTGCCAGTCGTGGCTCGGACAGGGGTTACACTGAAGCTTTCTTT
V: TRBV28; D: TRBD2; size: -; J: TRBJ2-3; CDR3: CASNPGLAGSTDTQYF; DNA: TGTGCCAGCAACCCCGGGCTAGCGGGATCCACAGATACGCAGTATTTT
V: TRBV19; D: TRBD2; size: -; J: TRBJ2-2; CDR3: CASSRIGLANTGELFF; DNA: TGTGCCAGTAGTCGAATAGGACTAGCGAACACCGGGGAGCTGTTTTTT
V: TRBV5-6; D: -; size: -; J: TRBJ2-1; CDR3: CASTYPGSKNEQFF; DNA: TGTGCCAGCACATACCCCGGGAGTAAGAATGAGCAGTTCTTC
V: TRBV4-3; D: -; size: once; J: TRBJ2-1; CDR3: CASSQETGRNEQFF; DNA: TGCGCCAGCAGCCAAGAAACAGGCAGGAATGAGCAGTTCTTC
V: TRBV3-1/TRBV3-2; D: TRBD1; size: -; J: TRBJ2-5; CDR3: CASEGGGETQYF; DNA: TGTGCCAGCGAAGGGGGCGGAGAGACCCAGTACTTC
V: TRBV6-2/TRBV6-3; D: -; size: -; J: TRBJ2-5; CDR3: CASSYGPLRGQETQYF; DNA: TGTGCCAGCAGTTACGGCCCCCTCAGGGGCCAAGAGACCCAGTACTTC
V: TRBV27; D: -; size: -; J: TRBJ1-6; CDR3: CASSLLGRDSPLHF; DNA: TGTGCCAGCAGTTTATTAGGGAGGGATTCACCCCTCCACTTT
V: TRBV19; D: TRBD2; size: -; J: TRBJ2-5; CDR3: CASSPRGLAGDSKTQYF; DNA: TGTGCCAGTAGCCCCCGGGGACTAGCGGGAGATAGTAAGACCCAGTACTTC
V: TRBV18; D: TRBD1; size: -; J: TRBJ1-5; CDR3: CASSQGQGAGQPQHF; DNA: TGTGCCAGCTCCCAGGGACAGGGGGCCGGCCAGCCCCAGCATTTT
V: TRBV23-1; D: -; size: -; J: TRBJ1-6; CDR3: CASAGGLSSYNSPLHF; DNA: TGCGCCAGCGCGGGCGGGCTTAGCTCCTATAATTCACCCCTCCACTTT
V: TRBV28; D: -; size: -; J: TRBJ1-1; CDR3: CASRLTGGNTEAFF; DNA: TGTGCCAGCAGATTGACAGGTGGGAACACTGAAGCTTTCTTT
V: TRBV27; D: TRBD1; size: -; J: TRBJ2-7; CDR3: CASSSSNSTSGQGAKRRSYEQYF; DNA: TGTGCCAGCAGTTCCTCAAACTCGACGTCTGGACAGGGGGCGAAGCGGAGGTCCTACGAGCAGTACTTC
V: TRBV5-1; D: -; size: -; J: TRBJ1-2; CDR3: CASSFEIQGNGYTF; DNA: TGCGCCAGCAGCTTCGAAATACAGGGAAATGGCTACACCTTC
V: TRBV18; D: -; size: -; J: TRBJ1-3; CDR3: CASSPIPGSGNTIYF; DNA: TGTGCCAGCTCACCAATACCAGGCTCTGGAAACACCATATATTTT
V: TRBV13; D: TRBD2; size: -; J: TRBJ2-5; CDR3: CASSLHLAGGQETQYF; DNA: TGTGCCAGCAGCTTACACCTAGCGGGAGGACAAGAGACCCAGTACTTC
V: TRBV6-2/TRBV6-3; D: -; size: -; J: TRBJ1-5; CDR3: CASSLGVGPQHF; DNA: TGTGCCAGCAGCCTGGGAGTTGGACCCCAGCATTTT
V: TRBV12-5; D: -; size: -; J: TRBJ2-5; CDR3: CASGLSDRTQYF; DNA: TGTGCTAGTGGTTTGAGCGATAGGACCCAGTACTTC
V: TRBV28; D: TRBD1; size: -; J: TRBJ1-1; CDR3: CASRLADRLNTEAFF; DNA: TGTGCCAGCAGACTCGCGGACAGGCTGAACACTGAAGCTTTCTTT
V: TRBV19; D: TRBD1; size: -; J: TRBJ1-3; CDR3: CASKDRDSSSGNTIYF; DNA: TGTGCCAGTAAGGACCGGGACAGCTCCTCTGGAAACACCATATATTTT
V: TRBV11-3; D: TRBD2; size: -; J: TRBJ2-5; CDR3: CASSKGLAGEETQYF; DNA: TGTGCCAGCAGCAAAGGACTAGCGGGAGAAGAGACCCAGTACTTC